These T cell receptor beta chains were read from a single sample in a study of blood T cells in healthy people across ages. TCRdb processed the 5' RACE reads anew with MiXCR; each CDR3 protein has one entry. The sample has around 1,600,000 distinct CDR3 sequences, approximately 39% seen once. Sequences were obtained from blood. The receptors were gathered from a woman aged 18-35 years in good health. Both conserved end residues are part of each CDR3. A D gene is named only where the DNA matches it firmly. Clone size, where shown, is once, few, many, or a class for clones that have expanded.

CDR3nt | CDR3aa | j_gene | v_gene | abundance | d_gene
TGCAGTGCTAGAGAGGGGGCGCCGAACTATGGCTACACCTTC | CSAREGAPNYGYTF | TRBJ1-2 | TRBV20-1 | many | .
TGTGCCAGCAGCTCTGCCGGGACAGAGAACGGGCAGTACTTC | CASSSAGTENGQYF | TRBJ2-5 | TRBV7-8 | . | TRBD1
TGTGCCAGCAGCGTAGGGAGGAGCCTCACAGATGCGCAGTATTTT | CASSVGRSLTDAQYF | TRBJ2-3 | TRBV9 | . | .
TGTGCCATCAGTGTTGGCATAAATGAGCAGTACTTC | CAISVGINEQYF | TRBJ2-7 | TRBV10-3 | . | .
TGTGCCAGCAGATCCGACAGGTCGGGAACTGAAGCTTTCTTT | CASRSDRSGTEAFF | TRBJ1-1 | TRBV6-5 | . | .
TGTGCCACCAGTGATGGGACTAGCGGGGGCCTCAATGAGCAGTTCTTC | CATSDGTSGGLNEQFF | TRBJ2-1 | TRBV24-1 | . | TRBD2
TGCAGTGCTAGAGATTCCTTTGCGGGAACCGCAGCTTTCTTT | CSARDSFAGTAAFF | TRBJ1-1 | TRBV20-1 | . | .
TGTGCCAGCAGCTTTTATTCGGACAGGGGGTATGGGAGTGAAGCTTTCTTT | CASSFYSDRGYGSEAFF | TRBJ1-1 | TRBV5-6 | . | TRBD1
TGTGCCAGCAGCCGCGAATGGGGATCGGGTACGCAGTATTTT | CASSREWGSGTQYF | TRBJ2-3 | TRBV12-3/TRBV12-4 | few | .
TGTGCCAGCTCACCACCGTACAGAAACTACAATGAGCAGTTCTTC | CASSPPYRNYNEQFF | TRBJ2-1 | TRBV18 | few | .
TGTGCCAGCAGCGCCGACAGGGGATTCTCGCCCCAGCATTTT | CASSADRGFSPQHF | TRBJ1-5 | TRBV9 | . | TRBD1
TGCGCCAGCAGCTTGGGCCAGGCCGGGAGCACTGAAGCTTTCTTT | CASSLGQAGSTEAFF | TRBJ1-1 | TRBV5-1 | few | .
TGCAGCGTTGGGGTGACAGGGACCTACGAGCAGTACTTC | CSVGVTGTYEQYF | TRBJ2-7 | TRBV29-1 | . | TRBD1
TGCGCCAGCGGGGAGCAAGAGACCCAGTACTTC | CASGEQETQYF | TRBJ2-5 | TRBV5-1 | few | .
TGTGCCAGCTCACCAAATAGGGGGCGCTCGGATACGCAGTATTTT | CASSPNRGRSDTQYF | TRBJ2-3 | TRBV18 | . | TRBD1
TGTGCCAGCAGTCCCGGGACTAGCGGGACTTCAAGATCCGAGCAGTACTTC | CASSPGTSGTSRSEQYF | TRBJ2-7 | TRBV6-2/TRBV6-3 | . | TRBD2
TGTGCCAGCAGCCGTAGCGGGGGTATAGAGACCCAGTTCTTC | CASSRSGGIETQFF | TRBJ2-1 | TRBV9 | . | TRBD2
TGTGCCAGCAGTCCCGGACTGGGTGAGTCCGACGAGCAGTACTTC | CASSPGLGESDEQYF | TRBJ2-7 | TRBV28 | . | .
TGCAGTGCTAGCCGGGGAACAAACACCATATATTTT | CSASRGTNTIYF | TRBJ1-3 | TRBV20-1 | . | .
TGCGCCAGCAGCCTGTTCGGAGTCTCGACCGGGGAGCTGTTTTTT | CASSLFGVSTGELFF | TRBJ2-2 | TRBV4-1 | . | .
TGTGCCAGCAGCTACTCGACAGGGTCAAATCCAGAAGCTTTCTTT | CASSYSTGSNPEAFF | TRBJ1-1 | TRBV5-5 | . | TRBD1
TGCGCCAGCAGCCAGTACAGGGGGGCTAATGAAAAACTGTTTTTT | CASSQYRGANEKLFF | TRBJ1-4 | TRBV4-3 | few | TRBD1
TGCGCCAGCAGCCGCTCCGGGACTAGCTACAATGAGCAGTTCTTC | CASSRSGTSYNEQFF | TRBJ2-1 | TRBV4-3 | many | TRBD2
TGCGCCAGCAGCTTGGGTTTTAGCGGGGCCACAGATACGCAGTATTTT | CASSLGFSGATDTQYF | TRBJ2-3 | TRBV5-1 | . | TRBD2
TGCAGTGCTAGAGATTTGAGACTAGCGGGAGGGTCCGGGGAGCTGTTTTTT | CSARDLRLAGGSGELFF | TRBJ2-2 | TRBV20-1 | . | TRBD2
TGTGCCAGCAGCTTAGTCGTCGACAATGAGCAGTTCTTC | CASSLVVDNEQFF | TRBJ2-1 | TRBV7-2 | few | .
TGTGCCAGCAGCGTATCGGACAGTTGGGAGACCCAGTACTTC | CASSVSDSWETQYF | TRBJ2-5 | TRBV9 | . | .
TGTGCCAGCAGCCGCCGGCTGTCTTTTCAGCTGTTTTTT | CASSRRLSFQLFF | TRBJ2-2 | TRBV5-8 | . | .
TGTGCCAGCAGCTCCAATCCAGCGGGGGGGCAGGAGACCCAGTACTTC | CASSSNPAGGQETQYF | TRBJ2-5 | TRBV7-9 | . | TRBD2
TGTGCCAGCAGTGATAAAAACGGCGTCGACCCTCAGCCCCAGCATTTT | CASSDKNGVDPQPQHF | TRBJ1-5 | TRBV25-1 | many | .
TGCAGTGCGAGCCAACAGGGTTTGAACACTGAAGCTTTCTTT | CSASQQGLNTEAFF | TRBJ1-1 | TRBV20-1 | once | .
TGTGCCAGCCTGGGAACTAATGAAAAACTGTTTTTT | CASLGTNEKLFF | TRBJ1-4 | TRBV6-6 | . | .
TGTGCCAGCAGCTCCACCGGGACAGGGCTCAATCAGCCCCAGCATTTT | CASSSTGTGLNQPQHF | TRBJ1-5 | TRBV13 | . | TRBD1
TGCAGTGCTTTCCGGGACAGGGGTGATTCACCCCTCCACTTT | CSAFRDRGDSPLHF | TRBJ1-6 | TRBV20-1 | . | TRBD1
TGTGCCAGCAGTTTCGTCAGAAACTCCTACGAGCAGTTCTTC | CASSFVRNSYEQFF | TRBJ2-1 | TRBV28 | . | .
TGCAGCGTAGGGACAGGTGGAGGCTACACCTTC | CSVGTGGGYTF | TRBJ1-2 | TRBV29-1 | . | TRBD1
TGCGCCAGCAGCAAGGGCTCAGCCCATCCTAACGAGCAGTACTTC | CASSKGSAHPNEQYF | TRBJ2-7 | TRBV4-1 | few | .
TGTGCCAGCACCGACGGGACTAGCGGATACAATGAGCAGTACTTC | CASTDGTSGYNEQYF | TRBJ2-5 | TRBV6-6 | few | TRBD2
TGTGCCAGCAGCCCCGACGGGCGGCTTTCTTGGGATACGCAGTATTTT | CASSPDGRLSWDTQYF | TRBJ2-3 | TRBV9 | . | .
TGTGCCAGCAGTTACTCGGGCGGGGGCAAAGAGACCCAGTACTTC | CASSYSGGGKETQYF | TRBJ2-5 | TRBV6-2/TRBV6-3 | few | .
TGTGCCAGCAGTCCCCGGACGGGCCATACGCAGTATTTT | CASSPRTGHTQYF | TRBJ2-3 | TRBV6-5 | . | .
TGCGCCAGCAGCTCCCCAATTGAGCAGTTCTTC | CASSSPIEQFF | TRBJ2-1 | TRBV5-1 | . | .
TGTGCCAGCAGACCTAATGTCCGGGACAGGGGCAGTGAGACCCAGTACTTC | CASRPNVRDRGSETQYF | TRBJ2-5 | TRBV7-9 | . | TRBD1